Following are 9 T cell receptor beta chains from one sample sequenced in a study of T cell responses to AZD1222 COVID-19 vaccine. TCRdb's table, derived via immunoSEQ multiplex PCR, lists solely in-frame clones and lacks some. Here the sample spans 100,000 to 140,000 clones, approximately 90% being singletons. Sequenced material: peripheral blood, taken 28 days after the second AZD1222 dose. The origin of the receptors is an adult who received the AZD1222 COVID-19 vaccine.

The rearrangement uses TRBV6-5 and TRBJ1-4; no reliable D call. The CDR3 has 15 residues. The germline gives CDR1 MNHEY, CDR2 SVGAGI. Deletions cut 8 bases from V and 3 bases from J, with 16 bases between. The CDR3 loop reads CASGSLEAANEKLFF. In nucleotides, the CDR3 is TGTGCCAGCGGCTCCTTGGAGGCAGCTAATGAAAAACTGTTTTTT.

This sequence joins TRBV5-4 and TRBJ2-7, with TRBD2 matching over 14 bases. After removal of 4 bases from V and 0 bases from J, the junction contained 6 bases not matched to a gene. This CDR3 contains 17 residues. Germline V CDR1 and CDR2: SGHNT, YYREEE (reference sequence). In DNA, the CDR3 is TGTGCCAGCAGCAGCGGGACTAGCGGGGGATTCTCCTACGAGCAGTACTTC. Amino acid sequence: CASSSGTSGGFSYEQYF.

The rearrangement links TRBV11-2 to TRBJ2-1; D is uncertain. Germline CDR1 and CDR2: SGHAT and FQNNGV. V lost 5 bases and J lost 4, with 15 bases in between. CDR3 length: 15 residues. The CDR3 region has the DNA TGTGCCAGCAGCCCCCGCGATACCTCATACAATGAGCAGTTCTTC. The encoded protein is CASSPRDTSYNEQFF.

The chain employs TRBV30 and TRBJ2-7; TRBD2 matches at 13 bases. The CDR3 consists of 16 residues. Germline-derived CDR1 and CDR2 are GTSNPN and SVGIG (reference sequence). Unmatched junction bases numbered 7, after V lost 2 bases and J lost 3 bases. CDR3 nucleotide sequence: TGTGCCTGGAGTTATGGGACTAGCGGGGAGAACTACGAGCAGTACTTC. This gives the protein CAWSYGTSGENYEQYF. Full variable domain (missing parts from reference TRBV30 and TRBJ2-7): SQTIHQWPATLVQPVGSPLSLECTVEGTSNPNLYWYRQAAGRGLQLLFYSVGIGQISSEVPQNLSASRPQDRQFILSSKKLLLSDSGFYLCAWSYGTSGENYEQYFGPGTRLTVT.

The J gene is TRBJ2-3, the V gene TRBV5-1, with a weak D call TRBD1 (5 bases). Germline lookup yields CDR1 SGHRS and CDR2 YFSETQ. The CDR3 loop spans 14 amino acids. Trimming shortened V by 4 bases and J by 0 bases, and 9 bases separated the two germline ends. The CDR3: CASSGHSSTDTQYF. CDR3 nucleotide sequence: TGCGCCAGCAGCGGACATTCTAGCACAGATACGCAGTATTTT.

The chain combines TRBV5-1 with TRBJ2-5; 8 bases match TRBD2. V lost 6 bases, J lost 1 base, and 5 bases stayed unmatched. The CDR3 length is 14 residues. CDR1 and CDR2 (germline): SGHRS, YFSETQ. The chain's CDR3 is CASMITSGQETQYF. The CDR3 DNA sequence: TGCGCCAGCATGATAACTAGCGGCCAAGAGACCCAGTACTTC.

The V gene is TRBV28, the J gene TRBJ1-1; D is unresolved. The CDR3 covers 15 residues. V lost 1 base and J 4 bases, leaving 13 bases between the germline ends. Germline lookup yields CDR1 MDHEN and CDR2 SYDVKM. The CDR3 DNA reads as TGTGCCAGCAGTTTATATGTTAGGGAGATCACTGAAGCTTTCTTT. Translated: CASSLYVREITEAFF. Filled out from reference TRBV28 and TRBJ1-1, the complete variable domain reads DVKVTQSSRYLVKRTGEKVFLECVQDMDHENMFWYRQDPGLGLRLIYFSYDVKMKEKGDIPEGYSVSREKKERFSLILESASTNQTSMYLCASSLYVREITEAFFGQGTRLTVV.

The CDR3 spells CASSLNRAQALSGNTIYF. The CDR3 bases are TGTGCCAGCAGCTTGAACAGGGCTCAAGCCCTCTCTGGAAACACCATATATTTT. The rearrangement links TRBV11-2 to TRBJ1-3, with D maybe TRBD1 (6 bases). Looked up from germline, CDR1 is SGHAT and CDR2 is FQNNGV. Trimming removed 3 bases from V and 0 bases from J, with 18 bases in between. The CDR3 loop spans 18 amino acids.

This clone was detected once. The chain is built from TRBV27 and TRBJ1-3; no clear D gene. CDR1 and CDR2 from the germline V gene are MNHEY and SMNVEV (reference sequence). This CDR3 is built from 15 residues. CDR3 coding DNA: TGTGACACACCAGTTAGAAGCTTCTCTGGAAACACCATATATTTT. Encoded protein: CDTPVRSFSGNTIYF.